This T cell receptor (beta chain) was sequenced in a study of blood T cell repertoires in COVID-19. This CDR3 has 14 residues. From germline, CDR1 is DFQATT and CDR2 SNEGSKA (reference sequence). The V and J ends lost 3 bases and 3 bases respectively, with 9 bases between them. Clones were read by immunoSEQ multiplex PCR, and TCRdb kept only the in-frame ones, dropping some. The sample consists of about 130,000 clones, approximately 84% of them appearing once. The receptor was derived from a woman younger than 45 who had recovered from COVID-19. Sequencing was performed on peripheral blood. The chain employs TRBV20-1 and TRBJ1-6; D call uncertain. This chain's CDR3 is CSASSEYYNSPLHF. CDR3 coding DNA: TGCAGTGCTAGTTCAGAATACTATAATTCACCCCTCCACTTT.